The following is a TCR beta chain sequence with its context. The PCR contained 60 Vbeta and 13 Jbeta primers. Only in-frame clones appear in the TCRdb table, and some are missing; sequencing was by immunoSEQ multiplex PCR. The table lists under 200,000 clones, around 75% of them singletons, with around 2.4% in the top ten. This record belongs to a study of cytomegalovirus exposure and HLA in healthy donors. The V and J ends lost 0 bases and 1 base, in that order; junction bases with no gene match: 4. Germline assignment: CDR1 LGHNA and CDR2 YSLEER. There are 16 residues in the CDR3. This receptor was identified in a female donor in good health and CMV-seronegative. Specimen: PBMCs. The genes are TRBV4-3 and TRBJ2-7; TRBD1 matches at 9 bases. This chain's CDR3 is CASSQDQGTGSYEQYF. The CDR3 coding sequence is TGCGCCAGCAGCCAAGATCAAGGGACAGGGTCCTACGAGCAGTACTTC.